This is a list of T cell receptor beta chains from one sample in a study of blood T cell repertoires in COVID-19. The protocol was immunoSEQ multiplex PCR, while the TCRdb copy is restricted to in-frame clones and leaves out a portion. The top ten clones hold 1.5% to 2% of a sample with a few hundred thousand clones, roughly 90% of them seen once. Sequencing was performed on PBMCs or T cells enriched from blood (not recorded which). The receptors derive from a woman in her fifties or sixties who had recovered from COVID-19. The CDR3 runs from the conserved cysteine through the conserved F or W. The order of the fields is V gene, D gene, clone size, CDR3 length, J gene, CDR3 protein, CDR3 DNA. D genes are given only for firm matches. Expanded clones get a size class; other rows say once, few or many, or leave the size out.

TRBV9,TRBD1,-,15,TRBJ2-7,CASSEGQIDSYEQYF,TGTGCCAGCAGCGAGGGACAGATTGACTCCTACGAGCAGTACTTC
TRBV6-6,-,once,17,TRBJ2-4,CASSQTDPRGAKNIQYF,TGTGCCAGCAGTCAGACCGACCCACGAGGAGCCAAAAACATTCAGTACTTC
TRBV19,-,-,16,TRBJ2-5,CASSNSLGGPLETQYF,TGTGCCAGTAGCAATTCGTTGGGGGGGCCATTGGAGACCCAGTACTTC
TRBV5-1,-,-,16,TRBJ1-3,CASSRGGTPSGNTIYF,TGCGCCAGCAGCCGGGGAGGAACTCCTTCTGGAAACACCATATATTTT
TRBV7-9,TRBD1,-,14,TRBJ1-5,CASSSGQPNQPQHF,TGTGCCAGCAGCTCGGGACAGCCAAATCAGCCCCAGCATTTT
TRBV27,-,-,11,TRBJ1-5,CASSKSQPQHF,TGTGCCAGCAGTAAGAGTCAGCCCCAGCATTTT
TRBV29-1,TRBD2,-,16,TRBJ2-2,CIAPSGGGSSTGELFF,TGCATCGCCCCGTCGGGCGGGGGGTCGAGCACCGGGGAGCTGTTTTTT
TRBV9,-,-,14,TRBJ1-5,CASSDGTYSQPQHF,TGTGCCAGCAGCGACGGGACATACAGTCAGCCCCAGCATTTT
TRBV3-1/TRBV3-2,TRBD1,-,15,TRBJ2-6,CASSQHDRVANVLTF,TGTGCCAGCAGCCAACACGACAGGGTGGCCAACGTCCTGACTTTC
TRBV9,-,few,15,TRBJ1-4,CASSVGETNNEKLFF,TGTGCCAGCAGCGTCGGGGAGACGAATAATGAAAAACTGTTTTTT
TRBV19,TRBD1,once,16,TRBJ1-4,CASSDRATPTNEKLFF,TGTGCCAGTAGTGACAGGGCGACCCCAACTAATGAAAAACTGTTTTTT
TRBV30,-,-,13,TRBJ2-7,CAWKGLGSYEQYF,TGTGCCTGGAAGGGGTTGGGCTCCTACGAGCAGTACTTC
TRBV13,-,once,13,TRBJ2-5,CASSLGYQETQYF,TGTGCCAGCAGCTTAGGGTATCAAGAGACCCAGTACTTC
TRBV7-6,TRBD1,-,14,TRBJ1-1,CASSRGQGDTEAFF,TGTGCCAGCAGCCGGGGACAGGGGGACACTGAAGCTTTCTTT